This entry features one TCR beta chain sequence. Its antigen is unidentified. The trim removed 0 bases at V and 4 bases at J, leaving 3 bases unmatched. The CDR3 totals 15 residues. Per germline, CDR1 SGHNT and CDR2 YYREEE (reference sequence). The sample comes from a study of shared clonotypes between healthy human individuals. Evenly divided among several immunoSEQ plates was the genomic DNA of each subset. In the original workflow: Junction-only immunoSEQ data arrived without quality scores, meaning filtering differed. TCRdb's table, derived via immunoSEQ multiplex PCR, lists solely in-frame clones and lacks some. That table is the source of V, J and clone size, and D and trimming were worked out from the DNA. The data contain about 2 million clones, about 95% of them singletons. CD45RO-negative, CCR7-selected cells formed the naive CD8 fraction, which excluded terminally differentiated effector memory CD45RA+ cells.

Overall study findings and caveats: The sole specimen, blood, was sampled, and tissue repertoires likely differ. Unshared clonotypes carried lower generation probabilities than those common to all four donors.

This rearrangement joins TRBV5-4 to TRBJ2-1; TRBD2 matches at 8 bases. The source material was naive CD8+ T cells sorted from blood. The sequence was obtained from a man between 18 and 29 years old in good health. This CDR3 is CASSLGLAGYNEQFF. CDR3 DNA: TGTGCCAGCAGCTTGGGGCTAGCGGGTTACAATGAGCAGTTCTTC.